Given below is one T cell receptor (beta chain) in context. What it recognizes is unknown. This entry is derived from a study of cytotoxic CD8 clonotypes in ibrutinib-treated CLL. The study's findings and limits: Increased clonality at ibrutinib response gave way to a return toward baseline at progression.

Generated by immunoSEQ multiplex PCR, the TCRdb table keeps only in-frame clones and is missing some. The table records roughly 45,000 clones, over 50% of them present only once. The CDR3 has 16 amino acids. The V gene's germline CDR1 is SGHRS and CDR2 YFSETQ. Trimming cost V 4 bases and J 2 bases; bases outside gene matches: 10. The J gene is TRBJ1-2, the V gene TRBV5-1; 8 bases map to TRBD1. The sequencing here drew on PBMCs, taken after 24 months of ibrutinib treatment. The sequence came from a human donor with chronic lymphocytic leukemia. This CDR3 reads CASSRDRGDRNYGYTF. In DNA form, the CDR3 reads TGCGCCAGCAGCCGCGACAGGGGCGACCGCAACTATGGCTACACCTTC.